This T cell receptor beta chain emerged from a study of vaccination effects on CD4 cells after COVID-19. Study-level background: Either the mRNA-1273 or the BNT162b2 vaccine was given to participants as two doses. Overall study results and limits: Among infection- and vaccine-induced clones, marked clonal contraction occurred late after vaccination.

Isolating CD4+ T cells followed approximately ten days of culture. This CDR3 contains 16 residues. J gave up 3 bases and V 7 bases, and 8 bases lay outside the gene matches. Germline lookup yields CDR1 SEHNR and CDR2 FQNEAQ (reference sequence). In regard to this clone: Its antigen is unknown.

Profiled with immunoSEQ multiplex PCR; TCRdb holds only in-frame clones, not every one. The sample lists more than 45,000 clones; 70% to 80% were seen once. The source was CD4+ T cells from PBMCs cultured without peptide, collected before COVID-19 vaccination. This receptor was taken from a human donor who received a COVID-19 vaccine. The chain links TRBV7-9 to TRBJ1-3; TRBD1 matches at 11 bases. The CDR3 here is CASTRTGGAGGNTIYF. CDR3 nucleotide sequence: TGTGCCAGCACCCGGACAGGGGGCGCGGGTGGAAACACCATATATTTT.